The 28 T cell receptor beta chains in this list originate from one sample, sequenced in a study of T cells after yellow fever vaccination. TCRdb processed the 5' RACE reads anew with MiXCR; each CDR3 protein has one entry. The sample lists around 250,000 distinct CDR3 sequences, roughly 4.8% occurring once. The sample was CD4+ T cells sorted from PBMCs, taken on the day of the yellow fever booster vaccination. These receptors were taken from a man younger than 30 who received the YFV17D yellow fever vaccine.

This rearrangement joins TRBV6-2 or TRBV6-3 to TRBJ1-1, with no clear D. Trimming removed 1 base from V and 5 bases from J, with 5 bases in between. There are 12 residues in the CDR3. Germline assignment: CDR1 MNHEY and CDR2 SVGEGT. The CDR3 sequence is CASSYLRTEAFF. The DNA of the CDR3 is TGTGCCAGCAGTTACTTGAGGACTGAAGCTTTCTTT.

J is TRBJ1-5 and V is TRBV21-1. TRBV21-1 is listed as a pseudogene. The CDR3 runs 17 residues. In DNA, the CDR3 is TGTGCCAGCAGCAAGGATGGCGAGGCGATTAGCAATCAGCCCCAGCATTTT. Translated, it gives CASSKDGEAISNQPQHF.

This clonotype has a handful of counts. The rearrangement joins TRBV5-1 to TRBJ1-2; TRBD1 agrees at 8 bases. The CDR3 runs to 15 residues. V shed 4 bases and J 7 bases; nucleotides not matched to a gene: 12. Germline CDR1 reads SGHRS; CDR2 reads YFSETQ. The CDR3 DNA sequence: TGCGCCAGCAGCGGAGTCCAGGGGGCGCTTCGTGGCTACACCTTC. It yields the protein CASSGVQGALRGYTF.

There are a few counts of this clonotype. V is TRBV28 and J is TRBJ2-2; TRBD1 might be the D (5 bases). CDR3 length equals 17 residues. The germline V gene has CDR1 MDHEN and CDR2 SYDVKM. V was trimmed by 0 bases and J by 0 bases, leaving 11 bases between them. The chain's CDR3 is CASSLWTVKTNTGELFF. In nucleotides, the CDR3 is TGTGCCAGCAGTTTATGGACAGTGAAAACGAACACCGGGGAGCTGTTTTTT.

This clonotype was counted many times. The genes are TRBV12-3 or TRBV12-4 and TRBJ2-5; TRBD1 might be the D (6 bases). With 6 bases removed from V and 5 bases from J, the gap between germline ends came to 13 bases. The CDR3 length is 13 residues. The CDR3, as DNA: TGTGCCAGCAGCCCAACAGGGTATGAGACCCAGTACTTC. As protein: CASSPTGYETQYF.

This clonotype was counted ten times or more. This CDR3 is CASRGPGWTQYF. The CDR3 region has the DNA TGTGCCAGCAGGGGACCTGGATGGACGCAGTATTTT. The chain couples TRBV7-3 to TRBJ2-3; D possibly uses TRBD1 or TRBD2 (5 bases each). This CDR3 has 12 residues. The germline gives CDR1 SGHTA, CDR2 FQGTGA. V lost 6 bases to trimming and J lost 9 bases, with 13 bases between them.

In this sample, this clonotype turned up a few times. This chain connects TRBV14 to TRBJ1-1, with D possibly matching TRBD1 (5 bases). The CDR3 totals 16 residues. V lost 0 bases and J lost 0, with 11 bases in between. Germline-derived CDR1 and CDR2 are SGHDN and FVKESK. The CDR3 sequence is CASSQDLGQMNTEAFF. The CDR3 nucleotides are TGTGCCAGCAGCCAAGATTTGGGGCAGATGAACACTGAAGCTTTCTTT. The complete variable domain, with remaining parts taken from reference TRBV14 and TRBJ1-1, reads EAGVTQFPSHSVIEKGQTVTLRCDPISGHDNLYWYRRVMGKEIKFLLHFVKESKQDESGMPNNRFLAERTGGTYSTLKVQPAELEDSGVYFCASSQDLGQMNTEAFFGQGTRLTVV.

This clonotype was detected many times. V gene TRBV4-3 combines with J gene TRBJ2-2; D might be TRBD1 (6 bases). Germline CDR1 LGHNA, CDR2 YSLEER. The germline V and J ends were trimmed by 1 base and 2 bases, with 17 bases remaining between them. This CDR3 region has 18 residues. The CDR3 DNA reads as TGCGCCAGCAGCCAAGCGTTCGAGGGACATTCCAACACCGGGGAGCTGTTTTTT. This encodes CASSQAFEGHSNTGELFF.

The CDR3 bases are TGTGCCAGCAGCCCCGGGACTCATATGGGGTTTGGTGATACGCAGTATTTT. Translated, it gives CASSPGTHMGFGDTQYF. V and J are TRBV25-1 and TRBJ2-3, with TRBD2 as a possible D gene (6 bases). Germline V gives CDR1 MGHDK, CDR2 SYGVNS. This CDR3 is built from 17 residues. The V end was cut by 6 bases, the J end by 6 bases, with 25 bases between.

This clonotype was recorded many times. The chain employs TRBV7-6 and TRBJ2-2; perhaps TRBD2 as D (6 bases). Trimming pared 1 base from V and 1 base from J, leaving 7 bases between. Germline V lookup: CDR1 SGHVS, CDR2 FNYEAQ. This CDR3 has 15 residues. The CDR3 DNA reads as TGTGCCAGCAGCTTAGACGGGGGGAACACCGGGGAGCTGTTTTTT. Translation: CASSLDGGNTGELFF.

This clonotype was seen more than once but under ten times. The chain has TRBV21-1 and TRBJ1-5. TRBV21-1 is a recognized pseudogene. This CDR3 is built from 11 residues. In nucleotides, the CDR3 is TGTGCCAGCAGCATGGGCCAGCCCCAGCATTTT. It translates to CASSMGQPQHF.

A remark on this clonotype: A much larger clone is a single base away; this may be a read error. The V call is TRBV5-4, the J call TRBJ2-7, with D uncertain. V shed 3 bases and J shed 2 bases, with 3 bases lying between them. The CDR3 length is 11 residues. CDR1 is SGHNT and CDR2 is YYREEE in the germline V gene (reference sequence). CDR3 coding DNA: TGTGCCAGCAGCTCAACCTACGAGCAGTACTTC. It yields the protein CASSSTYEQYF.

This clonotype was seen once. CDR3 bases: TGTGCCTGGAGTTCTGGGGGCTTGGCGCAGTATTTT. As protein: CAWSSGGLAQYF. V and J are TRBV30 and TRBJ2-3, with D possibly TRBD1 on 6 matching bases. V lost 2 bases and J lost 10, with 13 bases in between. The CDR3 runs 12 residues. The germline gives CDR1 GTSNPN, CDR2 SVGIG (reference sequence).

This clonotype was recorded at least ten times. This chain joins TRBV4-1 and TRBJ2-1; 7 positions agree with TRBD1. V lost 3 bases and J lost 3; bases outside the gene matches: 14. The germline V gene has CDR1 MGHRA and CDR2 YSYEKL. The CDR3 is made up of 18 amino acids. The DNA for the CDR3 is TGCGCCAGCAGCCATCACCCGAAGACAGGGATACTCTACAATGAGCAGTTCTTC. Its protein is CASSHHPKTGILYNEQFF.

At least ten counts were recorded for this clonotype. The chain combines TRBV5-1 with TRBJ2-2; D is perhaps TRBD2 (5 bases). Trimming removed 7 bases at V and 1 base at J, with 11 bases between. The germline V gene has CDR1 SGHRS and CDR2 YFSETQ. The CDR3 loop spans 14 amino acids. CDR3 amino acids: CASFAGLNTGELFF. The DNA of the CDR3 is TGCGCCAGCTTTGCGGGCTTGAACACCGGGGAGCTGTTTTTT.

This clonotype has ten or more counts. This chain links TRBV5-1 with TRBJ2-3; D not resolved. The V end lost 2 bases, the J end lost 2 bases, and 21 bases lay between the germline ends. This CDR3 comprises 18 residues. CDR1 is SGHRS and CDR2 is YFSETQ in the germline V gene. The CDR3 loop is CASSFQPGPETYTDTQYF. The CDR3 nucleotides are TGCGCCAGCAGCTTCCAACCGGGCCCCGAGACGTACACAGATACGCAGTATTTT.

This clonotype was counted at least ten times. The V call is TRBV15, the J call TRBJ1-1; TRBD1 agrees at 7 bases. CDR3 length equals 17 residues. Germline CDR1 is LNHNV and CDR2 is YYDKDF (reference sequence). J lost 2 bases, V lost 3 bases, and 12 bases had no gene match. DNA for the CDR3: TGTGCCACCAGCAGGGAGAAGGGGGCCCGCCTTAACACTGAAGCTTTCTTT. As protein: CATSREKGARLNTEAFF.

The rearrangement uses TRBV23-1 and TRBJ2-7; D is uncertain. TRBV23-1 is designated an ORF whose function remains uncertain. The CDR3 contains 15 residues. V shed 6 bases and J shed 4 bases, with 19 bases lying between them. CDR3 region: CASRRLGPWGYEQYF. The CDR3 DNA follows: TGCGCCAGCAGGCGATTAGGGCCCTGGGGATACGAGCAGTACTTC.

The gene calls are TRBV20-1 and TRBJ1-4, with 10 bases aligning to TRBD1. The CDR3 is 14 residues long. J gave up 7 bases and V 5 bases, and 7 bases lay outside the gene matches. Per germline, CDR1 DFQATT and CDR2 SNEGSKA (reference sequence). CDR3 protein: CSALPGQGGEKLFF. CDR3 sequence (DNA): TGCAGTGCTCTTCCTGGACAGGGGGGTGAAAAACTGTTTTTT.

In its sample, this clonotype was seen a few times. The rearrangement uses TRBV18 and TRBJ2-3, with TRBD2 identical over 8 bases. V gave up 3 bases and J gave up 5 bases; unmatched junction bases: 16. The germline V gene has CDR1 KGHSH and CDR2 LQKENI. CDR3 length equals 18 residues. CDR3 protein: CASSPLPIGGGPEDTQYF. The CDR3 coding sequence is TGTGCCAGCTCACCCCTCCCGATTGGCGGGGGGCCGGAAGATACGCAGTATTTT.

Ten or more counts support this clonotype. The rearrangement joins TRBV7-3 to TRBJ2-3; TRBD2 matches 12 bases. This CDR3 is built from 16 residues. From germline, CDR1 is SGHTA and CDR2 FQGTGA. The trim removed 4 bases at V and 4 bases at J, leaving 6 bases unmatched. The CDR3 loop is CASSSRLAGAADTQYF. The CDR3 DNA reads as TGTGCCAGCAGCTCCAGACTAGCGGGGGCCGCAGATACGCAGTATTTT. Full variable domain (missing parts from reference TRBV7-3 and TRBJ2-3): GAGVSQTPSNKVTEKGKYVELRCDPISGHTALYWYRQSLGQGPEFLIYFQGTGAADDSGLPNDRFFAVRPEGSVSTLKIQRTERGDSAVYLCASSSRLAGAADTQYFGPGTRLTVL.

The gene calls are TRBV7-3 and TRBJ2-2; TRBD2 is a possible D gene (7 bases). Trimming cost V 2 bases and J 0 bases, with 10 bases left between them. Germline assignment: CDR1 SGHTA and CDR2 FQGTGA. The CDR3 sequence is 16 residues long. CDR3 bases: TGTGCCAGCAGCTTACGCGGGGGCCCGAACACCGGGGAGCTGTTTTTT. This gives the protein CASSLRGGPNTGELFF. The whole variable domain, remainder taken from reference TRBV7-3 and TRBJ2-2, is GAGVSQTPSNKVTEKGKYVELRCDPISGHTALYWYRQSLGQGPEFLIYFQGTGAADDSGLPNDRFFAVRPEGSVSTLKIQRTERGDSAVYLCASSLRGGPNTGELFFGEGSRLTVL.

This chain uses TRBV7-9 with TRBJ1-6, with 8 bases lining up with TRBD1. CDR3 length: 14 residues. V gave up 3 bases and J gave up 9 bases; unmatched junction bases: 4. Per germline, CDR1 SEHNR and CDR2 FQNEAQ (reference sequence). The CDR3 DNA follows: TGTGCCAGCAGCTTGGACAGGGTTCCTTCACCCCTCCACTTT. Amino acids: CASSLDRVPSPLHF.

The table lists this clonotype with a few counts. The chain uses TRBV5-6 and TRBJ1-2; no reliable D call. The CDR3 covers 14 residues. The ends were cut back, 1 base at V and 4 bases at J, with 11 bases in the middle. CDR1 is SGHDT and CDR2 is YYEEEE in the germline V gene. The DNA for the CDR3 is TGTGCCAGCAGCTTGTCGCCCTCCCGCTATGGCTACACCTTC. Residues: CASSLSPSRYGYTF. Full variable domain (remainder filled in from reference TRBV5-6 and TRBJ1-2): DAGVTQSPTHLIKTRGQQVTLRCSPKSGHDTVSWYQQALGQGPQFIFQYYEEEERQRGNFPDRFSGHQFPNYSSELNVNALLLGDSALYLCASSLSPSRYGYTFGSGTRLTVV.

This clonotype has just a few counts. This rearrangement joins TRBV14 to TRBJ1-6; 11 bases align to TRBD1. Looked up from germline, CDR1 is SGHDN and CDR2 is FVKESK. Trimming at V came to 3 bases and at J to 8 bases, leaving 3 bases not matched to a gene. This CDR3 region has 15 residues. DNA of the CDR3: TGTGCCAGCAGCCACGGACAGGGGGCCGATTCACCCCTCCACTTT. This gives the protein CASSHGQGADSPLHF.

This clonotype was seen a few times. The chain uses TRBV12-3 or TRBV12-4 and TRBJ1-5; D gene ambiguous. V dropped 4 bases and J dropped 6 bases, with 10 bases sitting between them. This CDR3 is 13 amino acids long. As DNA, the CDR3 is TGTGCCAGCAGTTACGGGGAGGGTCAGCCCCAGCATTTT. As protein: CASSYGEGQPQHF.

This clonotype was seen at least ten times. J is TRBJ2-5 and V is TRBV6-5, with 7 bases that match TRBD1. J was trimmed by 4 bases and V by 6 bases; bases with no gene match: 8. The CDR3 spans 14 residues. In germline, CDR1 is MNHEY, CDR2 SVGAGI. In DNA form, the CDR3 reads TGTGCCAGCAGCCTGGACAGGCTAGGAGAGACCCAGTACTTC. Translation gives CASSLDRLGETQYF.

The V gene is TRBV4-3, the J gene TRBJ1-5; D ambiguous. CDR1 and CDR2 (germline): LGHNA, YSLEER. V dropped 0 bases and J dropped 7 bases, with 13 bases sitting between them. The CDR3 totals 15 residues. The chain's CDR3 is CASSQDQGSRQPQHF. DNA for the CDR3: TGCGCCAGCAGCCAAGATCAAGGGTCTCGGCAGCCCCAGCATTTT.